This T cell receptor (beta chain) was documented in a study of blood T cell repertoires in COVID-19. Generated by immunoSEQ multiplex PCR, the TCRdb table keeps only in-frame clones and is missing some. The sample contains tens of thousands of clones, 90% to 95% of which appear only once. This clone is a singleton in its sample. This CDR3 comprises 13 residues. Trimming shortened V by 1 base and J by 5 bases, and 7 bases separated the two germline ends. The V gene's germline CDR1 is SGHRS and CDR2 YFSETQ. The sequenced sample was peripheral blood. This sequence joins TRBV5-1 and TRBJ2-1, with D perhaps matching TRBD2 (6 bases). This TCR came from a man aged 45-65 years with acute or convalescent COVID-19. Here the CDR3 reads CASSLSGDNEQFF. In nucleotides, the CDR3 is TGCGCCAGCAGCTTGTCGGGGGACAATGAGCAGTTCTTC.